The 28 T cell receptor beta chains reported below all come from one sample, sequenced in a study of blood T cell repertoires in COVID-19. Method: immunoSEQ multiplex PCR; TCRdb's copy keeps in-frame clones and lacks some. This table holds 120,000 to 150,000 clones, 80% to 85% found once. The sequenced material came from PBMCs or T cells enriched from blood (not recorded which). These receptor sequences come from a woman aged 45 to 65 who had been exposed to COVID-19.

This chain links TRBV6-1 with TRBJ2-7; a possible D gene is TRBD1 (6 bases). Germline CDR1 is MNHNS and CDR2 is SASEGT. The CDR3 covers 15 residues. V dropped 5 bases and J dropped 1 base, with 15 bases sitting between them. CDR3 region: CASSPGQWGSYEQYF. The CDR3 nucleotides read TGTGCCAGCAGTCCAGGACAGTGGGGTTCCTACGAGCAGTACTTC.

The chain has TRBV2 and TRBJ1-2; 7 bases agree with TRBD1. The V gene end was trimmed by 8 bases and the J gene end by 3 bases; junction bases not matched to a gene: 6. Per germline, CDR1 SNHLY and CDR2 FYNNEI. The length of the CDR3 is 13 residues. The CDR3 DNA sequence: TGTGCCAGCCCTGAAGACAGGGACTATGGCTACACCTTC. As protein: CASPEDRDYGYTF.

The rearrangement joins TRBV7-9 to TRBJ2-7, with D perhaps matching TRBD2 (5 bases). Germline-derived CDR1 and CDR2 are SEHNR and FQNEAQ (reference sequence). The CDR3 spans 14 residues. V was cut by 1 base and J by 7 bases, with 14 bases left in between. CDR3 sequence: CASSLGLRVGEQYF. The CDR3 coding sequence is TGTGCCAGCAGCTTAGGCTTGCGGGTAGGGGAGCAGTACTTC.

V and J are TRBV25-1 and TRBJ2-5; 8 bases fit TRBD1. V trimming: 1 base; J trimming: 4 bases; junction bases outside the gene matches: 8. This CDR3 has 16 amino acids. Germline V gene data show CDR1 as MGHDK and CDR2 as SYGVNS. The CDR3 DNA reads as TGTGCCAGCAGTGAATTTCGAGCCGGGACAGGAGAGACCCAGTACTTC. Its translation: CASSEFRAGTGETQYF.

The chain uses TRBV19 and TRBJ2-1, with 8 bases aligning to TRBD2. The CDR3 extends over 15 amino acids. V gave up 9 bases and J gave up 3 bases; unmatched junction bases: 10. Germline V CDR1 and CDR2: LNHDA, SQIVND (reference sequence). The CDR3 protein is CASGSQRGSYNEQFF. CDR3 in DNA: TGTGCCAGCGGATCTCAGCGGGGGAGCTACAATGAGCAGTTCTTC.

This chain uses TRBV5-8 with TRBJ2-3; 8 bases fit TRBD1. CDR1 SGHTS and CDR2 YDEGEE come from the germline V gene. Trimming at V came to 1 base and at J to 6 bases, leaving 13 bases not matched to a gene. The CDR3 is 17 amino acids. CDR3 in amino acids: CASSLPRTGYQGDTQYF. The CDR3 DNA reads TGTGCCAGCAGCTTGCCCCGGACAGGGTACCAGGGGGATACGCAGTATTTT. Full variable domain (rest looked up from reference TRBV5-8 and TRBJ2-3): EAGVTQSPTHLIKTRGQQATLRCSPISGHTSVYWYQQALGLGLQFLLWYDEGEERNRGNFPPRFSGRQFPNYSSELNVNALELEDSALYLCASSLPRTGYQGDTQYFGPGTRLTVL.

This chain connects TRBV21-1 to TRBJ1-1; the tabulated D call, TRBD1, remains unverified against the DNA. TRBV21-1 is classified as a pseudogene. The CDR3 is 15 residues long. In nucleotides, the CDR3 is TGTGCCAGCAGCGAACCGGGACACGAGAACACTGAAGCTTTCTTT. This encodes CASSEPGHENTEAFF.

The chain recombines TRBV5-6 with TRBJ2-2, with unresolved D. Germline V gene lookup returns CDR1 SGHDT and CDR2 YYEEEE. The CDR3 is 13 residues long. V gave up 4 bases and J gave up 6 bases, with 10 bases separating them. The CDR3 region is CASSLPRAGELFF. As DNA, the CDR3 is TGTGCCAGCAGCCTGCCACGGGCCGGGGAGCTGTTTTTT.

The CDR3 region is CASRQGAGNTGELFF. As DNA, the CDR3 is TGTGCCAGCAGGCAGGGGGCGGGGAACACCGGGGAGCTGTTTTTT. The chain links TRBV27 to TRBJ2-2, with 8 bases aligning to TRBD1. Trimming cost V 6 bases and J 1 base; bases outside gene matches: 4. CDR1 and CDR2 (germline): MNHEY, SMNVEV (reference sequence). The CDR3 consists of 15 residues.

This rearrangement joins TRBV10-3 to TRBJ1-1; no definite D call. This CDR3 has 12 amino acids. Trimming took 3 bases from V and 8 from J, leaving 10 bases between them. Per germline, CDR1 ENHRY and CDR2 SYGVKD. CDR3 amino acids: CAISDPGLEAFF. Here the CDR3 DNA reads TGTGCCATCAGTGACCCGGGGTTGGAAGCTTTCTTT.

The chain links TRBV10-3 to TRBJ2-1, with D unclear. The ends were cut back, 0 bases at V and 6 bases at J, with 6 bases in the middle. Looked up from germline, CDR1 is ENHRY and CDR2 is SYGVKD. The CDR3 spans 13 residues. The CDR3 region is CAISESWLNEQFF. Here the CDR3 DNA reads TGTGCCATCAGTGAGTCTTGGCTCAATGAGCAGTTCTTC.

V usage is TRBV2 and J usage is TRBJ1-2; D uncertain. In germline, CDR1 is SNHLY, CDR2 FYNNEI. The CDR3 totals 13 residues. V lost 4 bases and J lost 0, with 6 bases in between. CDR3 sequence: CASSAPANYGYTF. CDR3 coding DNA: TGTGCCAGCAGTGCTCCGGCTAACTATGGCTACACCTTC.

The chain employs TRBV5-1 and TRBJ1-1, with D possibly TRBD1 on 5 matching bases. This CDR3 comprises 14 residues. Germline CDR1 reads SGHRS; CDR2 reads YFSETQ. V was clipped by 1 base and J by 2 bases, with 9 bases between them. The CDR3 DNA follows: TGCGCCAGCAGCTTGACAGGAGCCAACACTGAAGCTTTCTTT. This encodes CASSLTGANTEAFF.

The V call is TRBV9, the J call TRBJ1-3; unclear D gene. This CDR3 spans 14 amino acids. Germline CDR1 and CDR2: SGDLS and YYNGEE. V lost 4 bases to trimming and J lost 1 base, with 9 bases between them. The CDR3 nucleotides read TGTGCCAGCAGCCCTATCTTTTCTGGAAACACCATATATTTT. Residues: CASSPIFSGNTIYF.

The CDR3 DNA follows: TGTGCCTGGAGCGCGGGGTTCTACGAGCAGTACTTC. Amino acids: CAWSAGFYEQYF. V and J are TRBV30 and TRBJ2-7; D might be TRBD2 (6 bases). The germline V gene encodes CDR1 GTSNPN and CDR2 SVGIG (reference sequence). There are 12 residues in the CDR3. V lost 3 bases and J 3 bases, leaving 9 bases between the germline ends.

V usage is TRBV3-1 (or the pseudogene TRBV3-2) and J usage is TRBJ2-7; 10 nucleotides match TRBD1. J lost 4 bases, V lost 0 bases, and 6 bases had no gene match. CDR3 length: 16 residues. Germline CDR1 and CDR2: LGHDT and YNNKEL (reference sequence). CDR3 DNA: TGTGCCAGCAGCCAAGATTCGGGACAGGGGCAATACGAGCAGTACTTC. This translates into CASSQDSGQGQYEQYF.

Turning to this clone: At one boundary the junction diverges from the germline segment, which might be a read error. This chain links TRBV5-1 with TRBJ1-4, with D tentatively TRBD1 (6 bases). Germline V CDR1 and CDR2: SGHRS, YFSETQ. The CDR3 runs 15 residues. CDR3 bases: TGCGCCAGCAGCTTGGATCGGGGGGACAATGGAAAACTGTTTTTT. Translation gives CASSLDRGDNGKLFF.

The chain combines TRBV9 with TRBJ1-1; the match to TRBD1 covers 10 bases. This CDR3 contains 17 residues. The germline gives CDR1 SGDLS, CDR2 YYNGEE. With V trimmed by 3 bases and J by 4 bases, 12 bases remained unmatched. CDR3 loop: CASSATGGAGMSTEAFF. CDR3 DNA: TGTGCCAGCAGCGCGACAGGGGGCGCGGGCATGAGCACTGAAGCTTTCTTT.

This chain connects TRBV5-5 to TRBJ1-4; D remains unclear. CDR3 size: 15 residues. Between the trimmed V and J ends, which lost 2 bases and 0 bases, there was a span of 8 bases. Per germline, CDR1 SGHKS and CDR2 YYEKEE (reference sequence). This CDR3 is CASSFGVATNEKLFF. For the CDR3, the DNA is TGTGCCAGCAGCTTCGGAGTTGCAACTAATGAAAAACTGTTTTTT.

This clone was recorded once. V usage is TRBV27 and J usage is TRBJ2-3; 11 nucleotides line up with TRBD2. From germline, CDR1 is MNHEY and CDR2 SMNVEV (reference sequence). The V gene end was trimmed by 5 bases and the J gene end by 5 bases; junction bases not matched to a gene: 9. The CDR3 runs to 16 residues. The DNA of the CDR3 is TGTGCCAGCAGTCGACTGGGACTAGCGGAAGGAGATACGCAGTATTTT. Its translation is CASSRLGLAEGDTQYF.

This clone has a handful of counts. This chain connects TRBV2 to TRBJ2-3; D is perhaps TRBD1 (5 bases). CDR1 and CDR2 (germline): SNHLY, FYNNEI. The length of the CDR3 is 11 residues. The V end lost 6 bases, the J end lost 8 bases, and 9 bases lay between the germline ends. CDR3 DNA: TGTGCCAGCAGGGGCCAGGGTACGCAGTATTTT. This translates into CASRGQGTQYF. Looking up the rest from reference TRBV2 and TRBJ2-3 gives the full variable domain: EPEVTQTPSHQVTQMGQEVILRCVPISNHLYFYWYRQILGQKVEFLVSFYNNEISEKSEIFDDQFSVERPDGSNFTLKIRSTKLEDSAMYFCASRGQGTQYFGPGTRLTVL.

The gene calls are TRBV25-1 and TRBJ2-1; 14 nucleotides align to TRBD2. Trimming cost V 4 bases and J 7 bases; bases outside gene matches: 3. The length of the CDR3 is 15 residues. Germline lookup yields CDR1 MGHDK and CDR2 SYGVNS. CDR3 sequence (DNA): TGTGCCAGCAGTGGACTAGCGGGAGGGAGGAATGAGCAGTTCTTC. Residues: CASSGLAGGRNEQFF.

The chain couples TRBV6-4 to TRBJ2-5; the match to TRBD1 covers 9 bases. This CDR3 is 14 amino acids long. Germline CDR1 and CDR2: MRHNA and SNTAGT. V shed 9 bases and J 3 bases; nucleotides not matched to a gene: 8. In DNA, the CDR3 is TGTGCCAGAAGACCCCGGGACAGGGAAGAGACCCAGTACTTC. Its protein is CARRPRDREETQYF.

This chain links TRBV6-5 with TRBJ1-1; no definite D call. The V end was cut by 2 bases, the J end by 7 bases, with 17 bases between. CDR3 length: 15 residues. The germline gives CDR1 MNHEY, CDR2 SVGAGI. In nucleotides, the CDR3 is TGTGCCAGCAGTTACAAATTGGCAGGAAACTTTGAAGCTTTCTTT. Encoded protein: CASSYKLAGNFEAFF.

The chain couples TRBV7-2 to TRBJ2-1; 15 bases match TRBD2. The trim removed 1 base at V and 2 bases at J, leaving 6 bases unmatched. In germline, CDR1 is SGHTA, CDR2 FQGNSA. CDR3 length equals 19 residues. The CDR3 DNA follows: TGTGCCAGCAGCTTAGACGGACTAGCGGGGGGGGTCCCCTACAATGAGCAGTTCTTC. Residues: CASSLDGLAGGVPYNEQFF.

The chain employs TRBV19 and TRBJ1-5; tentative D call: TRBD1 (6 bases). CDR3 length equals 15 residues. V gave up 3 bases and J gave up 0 bases, with 9 bases separating them. In germline, CDR1 is LNHDA, CDR2 SQIVND (reference sequence). The CDR3 loop reads CASSMQGNSNQPQHF. The CDR3 DNA reads as TGTGCCAGTAGTATGCAGGGGAATAGCAATCAGCCCCAGCATTTT.

In its sample, this clone was seen once. The rearrangement uses TRBV18 and TRBJ2-5; the match to TRBD1 covers 7 bases. With 4 bases clipped from V and 1 base from J, the junction kept 6 bases outside the gene matches. Germline CDR1 reads KGHSH; CDR2 reads LQKENI. This CDR3 has 15 amino acids. CDR3 protein: CASSQSGTAQETQYF. As DNA, the CDR3 is TGTGCCAGCTCACAATCCGGGACAGCCCAAGAGACCCAGTACTTC.

This chain joins TRBV6-6 and TRBJ1-4; 7 bases fit TRBD1. Germline lookup yields CDR1 MNHNY and CDR2 SVGAGI (reference sequence). The V and J ends lost 5 bases and 7 bases, in that order; junction bases with no gene match: 16. This CDR3 contains 17 residues. The CDR3: CASSPLDRSLVGEKLFF. CDR3 coding DNA: TGTGCCAGCAGTCCCTTGGACAGGTCATTAGTCGGTGAAAAACTGTTTTTT.